The 21 T cell receptor beta chains listed next were all sequenced from one sample in a study of cytomegalovirus exposure and HLA in healthy donors. PCR employed 60 Vbeta and 13 Jbeta primers. TCRdb keeps only in-frame clones here, not all; method: immunoSEQ multiplex PCR. This table holds fewer than 200,000 clones, about 72% found once. Sequenced material: PBMCs. The source of these receptors is a girl between 5 and 17 years old in good health and CMV-seronegative.

The genes are TRBV6-1 and TRBJ1-4; the D is unclear. Trimming left V 8 bases short and J 3 bases short, with 13 bases between. This CDR3 contains 14 residues. Germline CDR1 and CDR2: MNHNS and SASEGT. This chain's CDR3 is CASRLSTPNEKLFF. In DNA, the CDR3 is TGTGCCAGCCGTCTCAGTACCCCTAATGAAAAACTGTTTTTT.

This clone was picked up a small number of times. DNA of the CDR3: TGCGCCAGCAGCCACAGACAGGGTGAAGCTTTCTTT. Amino acids: CASSHRQGEAFF. The V gene is TRBV10-1, the J gene TRBJ1-1; 7 nucleotides line up with TRBD1. Germline V lookup: CDR1 WNHNN, CDR2 SYGVQD (reference sequence). The J segment lost 7 bases and the V segment lost 6 bases, leaving 5 bases of the junction unmatched. This CDR3 has 12 amino acids.

The J gene is TRBJ1-1, the V gene TRBV14; D remains unclear. Germline values: CDR1 SGHDN, CDR2 FVKESK. Trimming pared 1 base from V and 7 bases from J, leaving 16 bases between. The CDR3 covers 15 residues. The chain's CDR3 is CASSQAAAERGEAFF. The CDR3 DNA reads as TGTGCCAGCAGCCAAGCGGCGGCGGAGCGGGGTGAAGCTTTCTTT. The full variable domain, with the rest looked up from reference TRBV14 and TRBJ1-1, is EAGVTQFPSHSVIEKGQTVTLRCDPISGHDNLYWYRRVMGKEIKFLLHFVKESKQDESGMPNNRFLAERTGGTYSTLKVQPAELEDSGVYFCASSQAAAERGEAFFGQGTRLTVV.

This clone was seen a few times. The rearrangement uses TRBV7-9 and TRBJ2-5; 8 nucleotides match TRBD2. Germline lookup yields CDR1 SEHNR and CDR2 FQNEAQ (reference sequence). The J segment lost 6 bases and the V segment lost 2 bases, leaving 11 bases of the junction unmatched. The CDR3 sequence is 16 residues long. The CDR3, as DNA: TGTGCCAGCAGCTTATCGGGGGGGCCGAGGTCGAAGACCCAGTACTTC. It translates to CASSLSGGPRSKTQYF.

This clone has a handful of counts. V usage is TRBV7-3 and J usage is TRBJ2-3; TRBD1 agrees at 7 bases. There are 16 residues in the CDR3. Germline CDR1 SGHTA, CDR2 FQGTGA. Trimming cost V 5 bases and J 0 bases; bases outside gene matches: 8. In nucleotides, the CDR3 is TGTGCCAGCAGCCTGTATGGGACAGCTAGCACAGATACGCAGTATTTT. Amino acid sequence: CASSLYGTASTDTQYF.

The chain employs TRBV29-1 and TRBJ1-2; D remains unclear. V lost 4 bases and J 1 base, leaving 10 bases between the germline ends. Germline values: CDR1 SQVTM, CDR2 ANQGSEA. CDR3 length: 13 amino acids. CDR3 nucleotides: TGCAGCGTTGCCTCCGGGTTTAACTATGGCTACACCTTC. This translates into CSVASGFNYGYTF.

The V call is TRBV9, the J call TRBJ2-3; D possibly corresponds to TRBD2 (5 bases). V was clipped by 3 bases and J by 6 bases, with 17 bases between them. The CDR3 sequence is 15 residues long. The germline CDR1 and CDR2 sequences are SGDLS and YYNGEE. CDR3 region: CASSEPLEGTDTQYF. In nucleotides, the CDR3 is TGTGCCAGCAGCGAACCACTCGAGGGTACGGATACGCAGTATTTT. Based on the CDR3 plus reference TRBV9 and TRBJ2-3, the full variable domain is DSGVTQTPKHLITATGQRVTLRCSPRSGDLSVYWYQQSLDQGLQFLIQYYNGEERAKGNILERFSAQQFPDLHSELNLSSLELGDSALYFCASSEPLEGTDTQYFGPGTRLTVL.

The chain joins TRBV2 to TRBJ1-1; D not resolved. V lost 4 bases to trimming and J lost 11 bases, with 11 bases between them. CDR3 length: 11 residues. Germline V lookup: CDR1 SNHLY, CDR2 FYNNEI. The CDR3 bases are TGTGCCAGCAGTGGGGCTATTTGGGCTTTCTTT. It specifies CASSGAIWAFF.

J is TRBJ1-3 and V is TRBV7-8; D might be TRBD1 (6 bases). Trimming removed 2 bases at V and 4 bases at J, with 12 bases between. CDR1 is SGHVS and CDR2 is FQNEAQ in the germline V gene. The CDR3 contains 15 residues. This CDR3 is CASSLTDRIGNTIYF. CDR3 nucleotide sequence: TGTGCCAGCAGCTTAACGGACAGAATCGGAAACACCATATATTTT.

This clone was counted a few times. The V call is TRBV7-9, the J call TRBJ2-7, with TRBD2 as a possible D gene (6 bases). CDR1 SEHNR and CDR2 FQNEAQ come from the germline V gene (reference sequence). Trimming took off 8 bases at V and 2 bases at J, with 7 bases between the two ends. The CDR3 extends over 11 amino acids. The CDR3 sequence is CASGEAYEQYF. The CDR3, as DNA: TGTGCCAGCGGGGAGGCCTACGAGCAGTACTTC.

Worth noting for this clone: This specimen includes other DNA sequences encoding the same CDR3. The genes are TRBV9 and TRBJ2-1; possibly TRBD1 for D (5 bases). V gave up 4 bases and J gave up 7 bases, with 9 bases separating them. The CDR3 contains 12 residues. CDR1 SGDLS and CDR2 YYNGEE come from the germline V gene. This CDR3 reads CASSPSGNEQFF. CDR3 bases: TGTGCCAGCAGCCCATCAGGGAATGAGCAGTTCTTC.

The chain joins TRBV7-8 to TRBJ1-3; no clear D. Germline-derived CDR1 and CDR2 are SGHVS and FQNEAQ. Trimming cost V 5 bases and J 0 bases, with 14 bases left between them. The CDR3 loop spans 16 amino acids. CDR3 sequence reads: CASSVNSSPSGNTIYF. DNA for the CDR3: TGTGCCAGCAGCGTTAACAGTTCCCCCTCTGGAAACACCATATATTTT. Combining the CDR3 with reference TRBV7-8 and TRBJ1-3 gives the whole variable domain GAGVSQSPRYKVAKRGQDVALRCDPISGHVSLFWYQQALGQGPEFLTYFQNEAQLDKSGLPSDRFFAERPEGSVSTLKIQRTQQEDSAVYLCASSVNSSPSGNTIYFGEGSWLTVV.

The chain employs TRBV18 and TRBJ2-7; perhaps TRBD1 as D (7 bases). This CDR3 region has 14 residues. V dropped 2 bases and J dropped 3 bases, with 11 bases sitting between them. Looked up from germline, CDR1 is KGHSH and CDR2 is LQKENI. In nucleotides, the CDR3 is TGTGCCAGCTCACCAGCGGGACAGAACTACGAGCAGTACTTC. Residues: CASSPAGQNYEQYF. The complete variable domain, with remaining parts taken from reference TRBV18 and TRBJ2-7, reads NAGVMQNPRHLVRRRGQEARLRCSPMKGHSHVYWYRQLPEEGLKFMVYLQKENIIDESGMPKERFSAEFPKEGPSILRIQQVVRGDSAAYFCASSPAGQNYEQYFGPGTRLTVT.

This rearrangement joins TRBV15 to TRBJ1-1, with a weak D call TRBD1 (5 bases). The V end lost 3 bases, the J end lost 11 bases, and 13 bases lay between the germline ends. CDR1 and CDR2 from the germline V gene are LNHNV and YYDKDF (reference sequence). CDR3 length: 12 amino acids. The chain's CDR3 is CATSSHPTAAFF. CDR3 coding DNA: TGTGCCACCAGCAGTCACCCGACAGCGGCTTTCTTT.

The chain links TRBV30 to TRBJ2-5; 7 nucleotides align to TRBD1. The CDR3 sequence is 12 residues long. V trimming: 5 bases; J trimming: 5 bases; junction bases outside the gene matches: 5. CDR1 and CDR2 (germline): GTSNPN, SVGIG (reference sequence). The CDR3 sequence: CAWAKGAETQYF. CDR3 sequence (DNA): TGTGCCTGGGCCAAGGGGGCCGAGACCCAGTACTTC.

The V gene is TRBV19, the J gene TRBJ2-1; D might be TRBD1 (5 bases). This CDR3 region has 12 residues. V shed 3 bases and J shed 10 bases, with 10 bases lying between them. The germline V gene encodes CDR1 LNHDA and CDR2 SQIVND (reference sequence). The CDR3 reads CASSIWGQEQFF. DNA for the CDR3: TGTGCCAGTAGTATCTGGGGCCAGGAGCAGTTCTTC. Full variable domain (rest looked up from reference TRBV19 and TRBJ2-1): DGGITQSPKYLFRKEGQNVTLSCEQNLNHDAMYWYRQDPGQGLRLIYYSQIVNDFQKGDIAEGYSVSREKKESFPLTVTSAQKNPTAFYLCASSIWGQEQFFGPGTRLTVL.

This clone was picked up a small number of times. This chain joins TRBV27 and TRBJ1-6; no definite D call. Trimming shortened V by 2 bases and J by 0 bases, and 5 bases separated the two germline ends. The length of the CDR3 is 15 residues. Germline V gives CDR1 MNHEY, CDR2 SMNVEV (reference sequence). The chain's CDR3 is CASSLGSSYNSPLHF. CDR3 bases: TGTGCCAGCAGTTTAGGGAGCTCCTATAATTCACCCCTCCACTTT.

The rearrangement uses TRBV5-1 and TRBJ2-1; TRBD2 aligns across 12 bases. The length of the CDR3 is 13 residues. Trimming removed 4 bases from V and 8 bases from J; junction bases left unmatched: 1. The germline gives CDR1 SGHRS, CDR2 YFSETQ. The CDR3 coding sequence is TGCGCCAGCAGCCGACTAGCGGGGGATGAGCAGTTCTTC. Amino acid sequence: CASSRLAGDEQFF.

The gene calls are TRBV5-1 and TRBJ1-1, with 7 bases that match TRBD1. This CDR3 spans 18 amino acids. Germline values: CDR1 SGHRS, CDR2 YFSETQ. The trim removed 5 bases at V and 0 bases at J, leaving 16 bases unmatched. In DNA, the CDR3 is TGCGCCAGCAGTTATGACAGGGCCTCTCAATTCATGAACACTGAAGCTTTCTTT. Protein sequence: CASSYDRASQFMNTEAFF. Together with reference TRBV5-1 and TRBJ1-1, the CDR3 gives the full variable domain: KAGVTQTPRYLIKTRGQQVTLSCSPISGHRSVSWYQQTPGQGLQFLFEYFSETQRNKGNFPGRFSGRQFSNSRSEMNVSTLELGDSALYLCASSYDRASQFMNTEAFFGQGTRLTVV.

The rearrangement joins TRBV7-3 to TRBJ1-1; D may be TRBD1 (6 bases). The CDR3 runs 13 residues. V was clipped by 4 bases and J by 5 bases, with 11 bases between them. Germline CDR1 and CDR2: SGHTA and FQGTGA. The CDR3 protein is CASSSQGQTEAFF. In DNA, the CDR3 is TGTGCCAGCAGCTCACAGGGTCAAACTGAAGCTTTCTTT.

The rearrangement uses TRBV6-4 and TRBJ1-2; 9 bases line up with TRBD1. CDR3 length: 13 residues. The trim removed 5 bases at V and 8 bases at J, leaving 6 bases unmatched. Germline assignment: CDR1 MRHNA and CDR2 SNTAGT. The CDR3 nucleotides read TGTGCCAGCAGTCCGGACAGGGGAGGAGGCTACACCTTC. Translated, it gives CASSPDRGGGYTF.